The rows below give T cell receptor beta chains drawn from one sample of a study of beta chain features in type 1 diabetes. The protocol was immunoSEQ multiplex PCR, while the TCRdb copy is restricted to in-frame clones and leaves out a portion. The top ten clones hold 0.53% of a sample with fewer than 110,000 clones, 25% to 30% of them seen once. Input material: central memory CD4+ T cells from blood. The receptor source for this set is a woman between 18 and 29 years old with type 1 diabetes. Both conserved end residues are part of each CDR3. Each record gives: D gene, clone size, V gene, J gene, CDR3 protein, CDR3 DNA. D genes are given only for firm matches. The listing skips clone size in some rows; elsewhere it reads once, few, many or a size class.

d_call: NA; clone_size: few; v_call: TRBV4-3; j_call: TRBJ2-6; cdr3_aa: CASSQGQSGANVLTF; cdr3_nt: TGCGCCAGCAGCCAAGGGCAATCTGGGGCCAACGTCCTGACTTTC
d_call: TRBD1; clone_size: few; v_call: TRBV7-8; j_call: TRBJ2-1; cdr3_aa: CASSLGGQGATYNEQFF; cdr3_nt: TGTGCCAGCAGCTTAGGGGGGCAGGGGGCTACCTACAATGAGCAGTTCTTC
d_call: NA; clone_size: once; v_call: TRBV30; j_call: TRBJ2-7; cdr3_aa: CAWSPPPHTTYEQYF; cdr3_nt: TGTGCCTGGAGCCCTCCCCCCCACACCACCTACGAGCAGTACTTC
d_call: NA; clone_size: NA; v_call: TRBV2; j_call: TRBJ1-1; cdr3_aa: CASSDRGGGTEAFF; cdr3_nt: TGTGCCAGCAGTGACAGGGGCGGTGGCACTGAAGCTTTCTTT
d_call: TRBD2; clone_size: few; v_call: TRBV4-2; j_call: TRBJ2-1; cdr3_aa: CASSQAGASGDNEQFF; cdr3_nt: TGTGCCAGCAGCCAAGCTGGGGCTAGCGGAGACAATGAGCAGTTCTTC
d_call: TRBD1; clone_size: NA; v_call: TRBV2; j_call: TRBJ1-2; cdr3_aa: CASSDNRGREGYTF; cdr3_nt: TGTGCCAGCAGTGACAACAGGGGGCGGGAAGGCTACACCTTC
d_call: NA; clone_size: NA; v_call: TRBV30; j_call: TRBJ1-2; cdr3_aa: CAWSVSQVYGYTF; cdr3_nt: TGTGCCTGGAGTGTATCGCAGGTCTATGGCTACACCTTC
d_call: NA; clone_size: few; v_call: TRBV2; j_call: TRBJ2-1; cdr3_aa: CASSELTQAYNEQFF; cdr3_nt: TGTGCCAGCAGTGAACTGACTCAAGCCTACAATGAGCAGTTCTTC
d_call: NA; clone_size: few; v_call: TRBV4-3; j_call: TRBJ2-1; cdr3_aa: CASSPPLRGNEQFF; cdr3_nt: TGCGCCAGCAGCCCACCCCTGCGGGGAAATGAGCAGTTCTTC
d_call: NA; clone_size: NA; v_call: TRBV18; j_call: TRBJ2-7; cdr3_aa: CASSGDSISYEQYF; cdr3_nt: TGTGCCAGCTCCGGCGACAGCATCTCCTACGAGCAGTACTTC
d_call: NA; clone_size: NA; v_call: TRBV30; j_call: TRBJ1-1; cdr3_aa: CAWGLTHTEAFF; cdr3_nt: TGTGCCTGGGGCCTTACGCACACTGAAGCTTTCTTT
d_call: NA; clone_size: NA; v_call: TRBV7-9; j_call: TRBJ2-1; cdr3_aa: CASSLGRGLASNEQFF; cdr3_nt: TGTGCCAGCAGCTTAGGGAGGGGGCTAGCGTCGAATGAGCAGTTCTTC
d_call: NA; clone_size: NA; v_call: TRBV5-6; j_call: TRBJ2-5; cdr3_aa: CASSLSWSPRETQYF; cdr3_nt: TGTGCCAGCAGCTTGTCCTGGTCGCCGAGGGAGACCCAGTACTTC
d_call: TRBD2; clone_size: NA; v_call: TRBV29-1; j_call: TRBJ2-4; cdr3_aa: CSVGLAGWEGAKNIQYF; cdr3_nt: TGCAGCGTTGGACTAGCGGGGTGGGAAGGGGCCAAAAACATTCAGTACTTC
d_call: TRBD1; clone_size: few; v_call: TRBV5-6; j_call: TRBJ1-2; cdr3_aa: CASSFNRQGDGYTF; cdr3_nt: TGTGCCAGCAGCTTTAACCGGCAGGGGGATGGCTACACCTTC
d_call: TRBD2; clone_size: few; v_call: TRBV7-9; j_call: TRBJ2-3; cdr3_aa: CASSRPTSGNTDTQYF; cdr3_nt: TGTGCCAGCAGCCGACCGACTAGCGGGAACACAGATACGCAGTATTTT
d_call: NA; clone_size: NA; v_call: TRBV6-5; j_call: TRBJ2-6; cdr3_aa: CASRGHSSGANVLTF; cdr3_nt: TGTGCCAGCAGAGGACACAGCTCTGGGGCCAACGTCCTGACTTTC
d_call: TRBD2; clone_size: few; v_call: TRBV28; j_call: TRBJ2-1; cdr3_aa: CASSKPGLAGGYEQFF; cdr3_nt: TGTGCCAGCAGTAAACCGGGACTAGCGGGAGGGTATGAGCAGTTCTTC
d_call: TRBD1; clone_size: NA; v_call: TRBV28; j_call: TRBJ1-5; cdr3_aa: CASSGQGAVQPQHF; cdr3_nt: TGTGCCAGCAGTGGACAGGGGGCTGTTCAGCCCCAGCATTTT
d_call: TRBD1; clone_size: NA; v_call: TRBV18; j_call: TRBJ1-2; cdr3_aa: CASSRTGGDYGYTF; cdr3_nt: TGTGCCAGCTCGCGGACAGGGGGGGACTATGGCTACACCTTC
d_call: TRBD2; clone_size: few; v_call: TRBV7-2; j_call: TRBJ2-1; cdr3_aa: CASSWTSGSYNEQFF; cdr3_nt: TGTGCCAGCAGCTGGACTAGCGGCTCCTACAATGAGCAGTTCTTC
d_call: TRBD2; clone_size: few; v_call: TRBV15; j_call: TRBJ2-1; cdr3_aa: CATSRSSGRNEQFF; cdr3_nt: TGTGCCACCAGCAGGTCTAGCGGGAGGAATGAGCAGTTCTTC
d_call: TRBD2; clone_size: few; v_call: TRBV2; j_call: TRBJ2-3; cdr3_aa: CASSEAWTSGSWDTQYF; cdr3_nt: TGTGCCAGCAGTGAAGCGTGGACTAGCGGGAGTTGGGATACGCAGTATTTT
d_call: TRBD1; clone_size: NA; v_call: TRBV10-3; j_call: TRBJ2-5; cdr3_aa: CAISELRGGTAQETQYF; cdr3_nt: TGTGCCATCAGTGAATTAAGAGGGGGCACAGCTCAAGAGACCCAGTACTTC
d_call: NA; clone_size: few; v_call: TRBV6-1; j_call: TRBJ2-4; cdr3_aa: CASSVGGLAKNIQYF; cdr3_nt: TGTGCCAGCAGTGTAGGCGGACTAGCCAAAAACATTCAGTACTTC
d_call: TRBD1; clone_size: few; v_call: TRBV30; j_call: TRBJ2-2; cdr3_aa: CAWQKGAGLNTGELFF; cdr3_nt: TGTGCCTGGCAAAAGGGGGCCGGTTTGAACACCGGGGAGCTGTTTTTT
d_call: TRBD1; clone_size: few; v_call: TRBV5-1; j_call: TRBJ2-4; cdr3_aa: CASSSLQGHIQYF; cdr3_nt: TGCGCCAGCAGCTCACTACAGGGGCACATTCAGTACTTC
d_call: TRBD1; clone_size: few; v_call: TRBV18; j_call: TRBJ1-4; cdr3_aa: CASSPQGTALTNEKLFF; cdr3_nt: TGTGCCAGCTCACCCCAGGGGACAGCATTGACTAATGAAAAACTGTTTTTT
d_call: TRBD1; clone_size: NA; v_call: TRBV15; j_call: TRBJ1-4; cdr3_aa: CATSRDQGAGEKLFF; cdr3_nt: TGTGCCACCAGCAGAGATCAGGGGGCAGGGGAAAAACTGTTTTTT
d_call: TRBD2; clone_size: once; v_call: TRBV11-3; j_call: TRBJ2-1; cdr3_aa: CASSLGLAEDNEQFF; cdr3_nt: TGTGCCAGCAGCTTGGGACTAGCGGAGGACAATGAGCAGTTCTTC
d_call: NA; clone_size: once; v_call: TRBV18; j_call: TRBJ1-5; cdr3_aa: CASSPNYQNQPQHF; cdr3_nt: TGTGCCAGCTCACCCAACTACCAAAATCAGCCCCAGCATTTT
d_call: TRBD2; clone_size: few; v_call: TRBV5-1; j_call: TRBJ2-2; cdr3_aa: CASSRGLADYGELFF; cdr3_nt: TGCGCCAGCAGCCGGGGACTAGCGGATTACGGGGAGCTGTTTTTT
d_call: TRBD1; clone_size: few; v_call: TRBV7-9; j_call: TRBJ1-2; cdr3_aa: CASSSGQAASGGYTF; cdr3_nt: TGTGCCAGCAGCTCGGGACAGGCTGCGAGCGGTGGCTACACCTTC
d_call: TRBD2; clone_size: NA; v_call: TRBV7-2; j_call: TRBJ2-5; cdr3_aa: CASSLGVGTSGRLETQYF; cdr3_nt: TGTGCCAGCAGCTTAGGAGTAGGGACTAGCGGGAGGCTTGAGACCCAGTACTTC
d_call: NA; clone_size: NA; v_call: TRBV29-1; j_call: TRBJ2-2; cdr3_aa: CSARSPRGPNTGELFF; cdr3_nt: TGCAGCGCCCGCTCCCCCAGGGGACCGAACACCGGGGAGCTGTTTTTT
d_call: NA; clone_size: NA; v_call: TRBV7-8; j_call: TRBJ1-1; cdr3_aa: CASSSGRRNTEAFF; cdr3_nt: TGTGCCAGCAGCTCTGGCAGAAGGAACACTGAAGCTTTCTTT
d_call: TRBD1; clone_size: once; v_call: TRBV5-1; j_call: TRBJ1-2; cdr3_aa: CASREGTVANYGYTF; cdr3_nt: TGCGCCAGCAGAGAAGGGACAGTGGCTAACTATGGCTACACCTTC
d_call: NA; clone_size: few; v_call: TRBV7-9; j_call: TRBJ1-1; cdr3_aa: CASSLPQVNTEAFF; cdr3_nt: TGTGCCAGCAGCTTACCGCAGGTGAACACTGAAGCTTTCTTT
d_call: NA; clone_size: NA; v_call: TRBV7-9; j_call: TRBJ2-4; cdr3_aa: CASSRSGPGDIQYF; cdr3_nt: TGTGCCAGCAGCCGGAGCGGCCCGGGAGACATTCAGTACTTC
d_call: NA; clone_size: NA; v_call: TRBV4-1; j_call: TRBJ2-5; cdr3_aa: CASSQGASRLEQTQYF; cdr3_nt: TGCGCCAGCAGCCAGGGGGCCTCCCGACTGGAGCAGACCCAGTACTTC
d_call: TRBD2; clone_size: NA; v_call: TRBV11-3; j_call: TRBJ2-1; cdr3_aa: CASSLGGGLAGGRSYNEQFF; cdr3_nt: TGTGCCAGCAGCTTAGGGGGGGGCCTAGCGGGAGGCCGCTCCTACAATGAGCAGTTCTTC
d_call: NA; clone_size: NA; v_call: TRBV5-1; j_call: TRBJ2-1; cdr3_aa: CASSSQTAVDEQFF; cdr3_nt: TGCGCCAGCAGCTCTCAGACAGCCGTCGATGAGCAGTTCTTC